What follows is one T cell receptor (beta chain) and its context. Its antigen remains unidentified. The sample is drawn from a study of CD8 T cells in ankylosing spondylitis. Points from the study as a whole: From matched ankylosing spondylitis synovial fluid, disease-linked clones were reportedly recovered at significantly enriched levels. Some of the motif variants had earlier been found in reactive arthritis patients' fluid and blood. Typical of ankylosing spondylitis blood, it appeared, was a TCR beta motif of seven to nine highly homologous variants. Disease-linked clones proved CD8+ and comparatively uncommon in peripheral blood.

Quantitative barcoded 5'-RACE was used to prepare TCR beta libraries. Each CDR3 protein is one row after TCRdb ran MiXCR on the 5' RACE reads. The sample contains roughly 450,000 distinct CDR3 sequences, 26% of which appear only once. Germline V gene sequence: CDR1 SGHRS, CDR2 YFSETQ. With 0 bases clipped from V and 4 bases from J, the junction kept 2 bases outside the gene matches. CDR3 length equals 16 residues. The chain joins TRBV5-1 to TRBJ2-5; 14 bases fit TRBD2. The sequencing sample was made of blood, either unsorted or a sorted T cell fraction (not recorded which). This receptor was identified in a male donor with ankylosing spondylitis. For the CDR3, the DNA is TGCGCCAGCAGCTTGGAGGGACTAGCGGGAGTAGAGACCCAGTACTTC. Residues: CASSLEGLAGVETQYF.